This T cell receptor (beta chain) was obtained from a study of control samples from healthy donors and cancer patients. The V end was cut by 5 bases, the J end by 10 bases, with 12 bases between. Germline lookup yields CDR1 SGHTA and CDR2 FQGNSA. This CDR3 has 12 amino acids. Only in-frame clones appear in the TCRdb table, and some are missing; sequencing was by immunoSEQ multiplex PCR. Counted here are some 140,000 clones, roughly 90% occurring once; the ten biggest clones make up around 11%. What was sequenced was blood. The chain couples TRBV7-2 to TRBJ2-1, with TRBD1 as a possible D gene (5 bases). The sequence came from a man aged 25-45 years in good health. The CDR3 sequence: CASSPPGREQFF. The CDR3 nucleotides are TGTGCCAGCAGCCCCCCAGGGCGGGAGCAGTTCTTC.